This TCR beta chain was captured in a study of blood T cell repertoires in COVID-19. This CDR3 contains 16 residues. Germline V gives CDR1 MGHRA, CDR2 YSYEKL. After removal of 0 bases from V and 0 bases from J, the junction contained 3 bases not matched to a gene. Here immunoSEQ multiplex PCR was the method, and the copy in TCRdb shows in-frame clones only, minus some. There are 200,000 to 250,000 clones in the sample; approximately 91% occur only once, and 4% to 5.5% lies in the top ten. This receptor was obtained from a woman aged 40 to 50 with acute or convalescent COVID-19. Sample: peripheral blood. This rearrangement joins TRBV4-1 to TRBJ1-1, with 8 bases fitting TRBD1. The CDR3 coding sequence is TGCGCCAGCAGCCAAGAGACAGGGGTGGTGAACACTGAAGCTTTCTTT. Protein sequence: CASSQETGVVNTEAFF.